This T cell receptor beta chain was profiled in a study of blood T cell repertoires in COVID-19. The CDR3 spans 14 residues. Germline CDR1 is MNHEY and CDR2 is SVGAGI. Deletions cut 6 bases from V and 0 bases from J, with 10 bases between. Concerning this clone: Other DNA sequences in this sample translate to the same CDR3.

TCRdb's copy holds only in-frame clones and misses some; the assay was immunoSEQ multiplex PCR. The sample records around 100,000 clones, about 91% being singletons. The chain recombines TRBV6-5 with TRBJ2-3; TRBD1 is a possible D gene (5 bases). This TCR was sampled from a human donor with active COVID-19. The donor label of this sample is uncertain. The sample was peripheral blood. The CDR3: CASRIQGSTDTQYF. As DNA, the CDR3 is TGTGCCAGCAGAATCCAGGGTAGCACAGATACGCAGTATTTT.